Shown below are 20 T cell receptor beta chains from a single sample sequenced in a study of blood T cell repertoires in COVID-19. The protocol was immunoSEQ multiplex PCR, while the TCRdb copy is restricted to in-frame clones and leaves out a portion. The table shows roughly 50,000 clones, with roughly 88% occurring only once. The sequencing input was peripheral blood. The receptors shown here come from a man aged 70-80 years with acute or convalescent COVID-19.

This clone has a single count. This sequence joins TRBV27 and TRBJ1-5; D gene ambiguous. This CDR3 has 15 residues. V was cut by 3 bases and J by 2 bases, with 11 bases left in between. Germline CDR1 reads MNHEY; CDR2 reads SMNVEV (reference sequence). The CDR3, as DNA: TGTGCCAGCAGTTTCTCCGGGGAGGGCAATCAGCCCCAGCATTTT. Translating gives CASSFSGEGNQPQHF.

V and J are TRBV29-1 and TRBJ2-3, with D uncertain. Germline V CDR1 and CDR2: SQVTM, ANQGSEA. The CDR3 totals 11 residues. V was trimmed by 4 bases and J by 2 bases, leaving 4 bases between them. The CDR3 bases are TGCAGCGTTGCAGTCACAGATACGCAGTATTTT. Translating gives CSVAVTDTQYF.

As DNA, the CDR3 is TGTGCCAGCAGCCGTAGGTCGGGGAATCAGCCCCAGCATTTT. It yields the protein CASSRRSGNQPQHF. The gene calls are TRBV7-2 and TRBJ1-5; no definite D call. Germline V gives CDR1 SGHTA, CDR2 FQGNSA. The ends were cut back, 5 bases at V and 4 bases at J, with 12 bases in the middle. This CDR3 region has 14 residues.

Only a few counts were recorded for this clone. J is TRBJ2-3 and V is TRBV10-3, with 11 bases identical to TRBD2. Germline values: CDR1 ENHRY, CDR2 SYGVKD. J gave up 4 bases and V 0 bases, and 15 bases lay outside the gene matches. The CDR3 is made up of 20 amino acids. CDR3 in DNA: TGTGCCATCAGTGAGTCCCTCCTAGCGGGAGGCCCGTTGATGCCAGATACGCAGTATTTT. Translated, it gives CAISESLLAGGPLMPDTQYF.

This chain connects TRBV6-5 to TRBJ2-3; 9 nucleotides line up with TRBD2. Trimming at V came to 2 bases and at J to 2 bases, leaving 2 bases not matched to a gene. The V gene's germline CDR1 is MNHEY and CDR2 SVGAGI. The CDR3 is 15 residues long. CDR3 region: CASSYGTSNTDTQYF. The CDR3 nucleotides are TGTGCCAGCAGTTACGGGACTAGCAACACAGATACGCAGTATTTT.

The V call is TRBV5-8, the J call TRBJ2-2; 8 bases match TRBD1. With 4 bases clipped from V and 4 bases from J, the junction kept 9 bases outside the gene matches. CDR1 SGHTS and CDR2 YDEGEE come from the germline V gene. There are 16 residues in the CDR3. This CDR3 reads CASSPRQGRGTGELFF. CDR3 in DNA: TGTGCCAGCAGCCCAAGACAGGGGAGAGGCACCGGGGAGCTGTTTTTT.

The chain recombines TRBV4-1 with TRBJ1-5; perhaps TRBD1 as D (6 bases). The CDR3 sequence is 17 residues long. V gave up 3 bases and J gave up 6 bases, with 21 bases separating them. Per germline, CDR1 MGHRA and CDR2 YSYEKL. The CDR3 is CASSHPAGGRQGQPQHF. Here the CDR3 DNA reads TGCGCCAGCAGCCACCCCGCGGGGGGGCGGCAGGGTCAGCCCCAGCATTTT.

The CDR3 nucleotides are TGTGCCAGCAGCTTAGTTTTAGGAGGTCTACGAGATACGCAGTATTTT. Amino acid sequence: CASSLVLGGLRDTQYF. This chain links TRBV11-3 with TRBJ2-3; D perhaps matches TRBD2 (5 bases). The CDR3 runs to 16 residues. Germline CDR1 SGHNT, CDR2 YENEEA. V dropped 1 base and J dropped 5 bases, with 16 bases sitting between them.

The chain uses TRBV13 and TRBJ2-3; TRBD2 matches 11 bases. With 5 bases clipped from V and 8 bases from J, the junction kept 9 bases outside the gene matches. The CDR3 totals 15 residues. Germline values: CDR1 PRHDT, CDR2 FYEKMQ (reference sequence). CDR3 nucleotides: TGTGCCAGCAGCCTGGGACTAGCGGAACCAGGTACGCAGTATTTT. Encoded protein: CASSLGLAEPGTQYF.

The chain recombines TRBV4-2 with TRBJ2-1, with 11 bases that match TRBD2. Germline V gives CDR1 LGHNA, CDR2 YNFKEQ. V was pared by 1 base and J by 2 bases, with 4 bases of the junction left unmatched. The CDR3 has 17 residues. The CDR3 DNA sequence: TGTGCCAGCAGCCAAGCCCGACTAGCGGGGACCTACAATGAGCAGTTCTTC. Translated: CASSQARLAGTYNEQFF.

The rearrangement links TRBV7-9 to TRBJ1-3; tentative D call: TRBD1 (6 bases). Per germline, CDR1 SEHNR and CDR2 FQNEAQ (reference sequence). The CDR3 is 18 residues long. The ends were cut back, 2 bases at V and 0 bases at J, with 17 bases in the middle. The CDR3 reads CASSLTRSVGGSGNTIYF. CDR3 bases: TGTGCCAGCAGCTTAACTCGTTCCGTAGGGGGCTCTGGAAACACCATATATTTT.

This chain joins TRBV18 and TRBJ2-1; tentative D call: TRBD2 (6 bases). V gave up 3 bases and J gave up 10 bases, with 16 bases separating them. Germline V CDR1 and CDR2: KGHSH, LQKENI. There are 14 residues in the CDR3. In DNA, the CDR3 is TGTGCCAGCTCACCTCGCCGGGAGTCGAGGGAGCAGTTCTTC. It codes for CASSPRRESREQFF.

The chain uses TRBV5-1 and TRBJ2-3; TRBD1 aligns across 7 bases. Germline-derived CDR1 and CDR2 are SGHRS and YFSETQ. CDR3 size: 15 residues. After removal of 6 bases from V and 2 bases from J, the junction contained 9 bases not matched to a gene. CDR3 DNA: TGCGCCAGCATGACACAGGGGTTGGCCACAGATACGCAGTATTTT. Residues: CASMTQGLATDTQYF.

The chain carries TRBV5-4 and TRBJ2-3, with TRBD1 matching over 9 bases. The CDR3 sequence is 15 residues long. V trimming: 4 bases; J trimming: 3 bases; junction bases outside the gene matches: 6. Germline V gene sequence: CDR1 SGHNT, CDR2 YYREEE (reference sequence). The CDR3 here is CASSTLQGATDTQYF. CDR3 in DNA: TGTGCCAGCAGCACACTACAGGGGGCAACAGATACGCAGTATTTT.

The gene calls are TRBV5-1 and TRBJ1-6, with TRBD1 matching over 10 bases. The CDR3 is 17 amino acids. The germline CDR1 and CDR2 sequences are SGHRS and YFSETQ. Unmatched junction bases numbered 9, after V lost 3 bases and J lost 6 bases. CDR3 bases: TGCGCCAGCAGCTCTGGACAGGGGGGATCGGGTAATTCACCCCTCCACTTT. It yields the protein CASSSGQGGSGNSPLHF.

The chain is built from TRBV19 and TRBJ1-1, with D possibly matching TRBD1 (5 bases). The V gene lost 1 base and the J gene lost 1 base, with 10 bases spanning the gap. From germline, CDR1 is LNHDA and CDR2 SQIVND (reference sequence). The CDR3 length is 15 residues. DNA for the CDR3: TGTGCCAGTAGTATAGTCGGGACTCCGAACACTGAAGCTTTCTTT. This translates into CASSIVGTPNTEAFF. Full variable domain (missing parts from reference TRBV19 and TRBJ1-1): DGGITQSPKYLFRKEGQNVTLSCEQNLNHDAMYWYRQDPGQGLRLIYYSQIVNDFQKGDIAEGYSVSREKKESFPLTVTSAQKNPTAFYLCASSIVGTPNTEAFFGQGTRLTVV.

The V gene is TRBV4-2, the J gene TRBJ1-6, with 8 bases aligning to TRBD1. This CDR3 is built from 15 residues. Germline CDR1 reads LGHNA; CDR2 reads YNFKEQ. The junction had 7 bases not matched to a gene; V was cut back by 5 bases and J by 7 bases. The CDR3 coding sequence is TGTGCCAGCAGCTCCCGGACAGGGCAAAATTCACCCCTCCACTTT. This codes for CASSSRTGQNSPLHF.

The rearrangement joins TRBV30 to TRBJ1-2, with D unresolved. This CDR3 comprises 14 residues. Trimming took 4 bases from V and 6 from J, leaving 18 bases between them. The germline gives CDR1 GTSNPN, CDR2 SVGIG (reference sequence). The CDR3 spells CAWNAGRGFDGYTF. The CDR3 DNA is TGTGCCTGGAACGCCGGGAGAGGGTTTGATGGCTACACCTTC.

This clone was detected once. The rearrangement links TRBV3-1 (or the pseudogene TRBV3-2) to TRBJ1-3; D gene ambiguous. The CDR3 runs 16 residues. V gave up 0 bases and J gave up 0 bases, with 9 bases separating them. Germline CDR1 and CDR2: LGHDT and YNNKEL (reference sequence). The CDR3: CASSQDIVYSGNTIYF. CDR3 in DNA: TGTGCCAGCAGCCAAGATATAGTTTACTCTGGAAACACCATATATTTT.

V gene TRBV29-1 combines with J gene TRBJ1-2; no firm D call. Germline lookup yields CDR1 SQVTM and CDR2 ANQGSEA. The V end was cut by 6 bases, the J end by 4 bases, with 9 bases between. The CDR3 has 11 amino acids. CDR3 loop: CSVKYSYGYTF. In nucleotides, the CDR3 is TGCAGCGTCAAGTACTCCTATGGCTACACCTTC.